The clone carrying this TCR beta chain was seen more than once but under ten times. Antigen specificity is unknown. The data originate from a study of cytomegalovirus exposure and HLA in healthy donors. Researchers ran the PCR with 60 Vbeta and 13 Jbeta primers. The repertoire was sequenced with immunoSEQ multiplex PCR; TCRdb's copy has only in-frame clones and lacks some. This sample carries about 130,000 clones, roughly 70% of them seen once, and the ten largest clones take over 2%. Whole-study results and caveats: Further analysis, carried out later, found HLA-associated TCR beta chains more clonally expanded than equally common other chains. Highly shared sequence variants in one cluster were likely a sequencing artifact.

The CDR3 has 14 amino acids. The ends lost 7 bases at V and 10 bases at J; junction bases unmatched: 10. CDR1 is SNHLY and CDR2 is FYNNEI in the germline V gene. The gene calls are TRBV2 and TRBJ1-6, with TRBD1 matching 7 bases. This clonotype was obtained from a woman aged 40 to 55 in good health and CMV-seropositive. Sequencing was done on a sample of PBMCs. The CDR3 DNA follows: TGTGCCAGCAACGGACTGACAGGGTTATCACCCCTCCACTTT. Amino acids: CASNGLTGLSPLHF.